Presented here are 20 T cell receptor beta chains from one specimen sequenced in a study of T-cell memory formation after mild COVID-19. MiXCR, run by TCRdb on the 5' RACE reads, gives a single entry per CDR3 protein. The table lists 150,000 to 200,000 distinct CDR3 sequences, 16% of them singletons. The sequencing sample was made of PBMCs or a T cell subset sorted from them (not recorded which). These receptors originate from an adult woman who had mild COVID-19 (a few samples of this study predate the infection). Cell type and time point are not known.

The CDR3, as DNA: TGCAGTGCTAGAGACGGGGACAGGGGGCTCACAGATACGCAGTATTTT. Translated, it gives CSARDGDRGLTDTQYF. The rearrangement links TRBV20-1 to TRBJ2-3, with TRBD1 matching 12 bases. The trim removed 0 bases at V and 2 bases at J, leaving 3 bases unmatched. The CDR3 spans 16 residues. CDR1 and CDR2 from the germline V gene are DFQATT and SNEGSKA (reference sequence).

CDR3 DNA: TGTGCCAGCAGGGACTCTCTCATCCGGGACACAGATACGCAGTATTTT. It is translated as CASRDSLIRDTDTQYF. The V call is TRBV2, the J call TRBJ2-3, with TRBD2 as a possible D gene (5 bases). This CDR3 comprises 16 residues. The V gene lost 6 bases and the J gene lost 2 bases, with 18 bases spanning the gap. Per the germline V gene, CDR1 is SNHLY and CDR2 is FYNNEI.

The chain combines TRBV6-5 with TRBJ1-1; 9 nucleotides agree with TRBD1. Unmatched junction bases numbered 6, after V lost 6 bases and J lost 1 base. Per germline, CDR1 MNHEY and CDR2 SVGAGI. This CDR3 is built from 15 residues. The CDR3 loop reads CASRSIQGANTEAFF. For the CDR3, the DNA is TGTGCCAGCAGGTCGATACAGGGGGCGAACACTGAAGCTTTCTTT.

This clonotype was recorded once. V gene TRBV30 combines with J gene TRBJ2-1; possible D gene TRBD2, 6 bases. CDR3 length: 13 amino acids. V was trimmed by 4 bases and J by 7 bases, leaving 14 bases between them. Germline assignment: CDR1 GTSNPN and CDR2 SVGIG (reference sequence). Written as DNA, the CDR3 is TGTGCCTGGATTCGGCGGGGTGTTAATGAGCAGTTCTTC. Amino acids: CAWIRRGVNEQFF.

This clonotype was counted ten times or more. CDR3 in DNA: TGTGCCAGCAGCCTCCCCCAAGCCGGGACAGGAGAGGAAGTGGACAATGAGCAGTTCTTC. This sequence encodes CASSLPQAGTGEEVDNEQFF. The chain uses TRBV7-6 and TRBJ2-1; TRBD1 aligns across 8 bases. Germline values: CDR1 SGHVS, CDR2 FNYEAQ. The CDR3 is made up of 20 amino acids. With 5 bases clipped from V and 5 bases from J, the junction kept 23 bases outside the gene matches.

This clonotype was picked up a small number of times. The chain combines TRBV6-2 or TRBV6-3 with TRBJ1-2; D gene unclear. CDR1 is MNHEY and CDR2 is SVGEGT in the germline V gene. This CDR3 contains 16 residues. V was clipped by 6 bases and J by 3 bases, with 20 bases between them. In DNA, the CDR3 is TGTGCCAGCAGCGAACAGACACTTCGAGGGCACTATGGCTACACCTTC. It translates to CASSEQTLRGHYGYTF.

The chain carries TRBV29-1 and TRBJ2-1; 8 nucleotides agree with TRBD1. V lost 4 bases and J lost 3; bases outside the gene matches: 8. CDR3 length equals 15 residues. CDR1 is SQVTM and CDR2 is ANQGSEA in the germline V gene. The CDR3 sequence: CSVVVTGGFYNEQFF. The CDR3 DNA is TGCAGCGTTGTCGTTACAGGGGGGTTCTACAATGAGCAGTTCTTC.

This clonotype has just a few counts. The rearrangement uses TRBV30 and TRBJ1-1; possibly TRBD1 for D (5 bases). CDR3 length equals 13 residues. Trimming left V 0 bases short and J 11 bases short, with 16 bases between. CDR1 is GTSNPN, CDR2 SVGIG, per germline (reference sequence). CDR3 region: CAWSVLRGAGAFF. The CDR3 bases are TGTGCCTGGAGTGTACTGCGGGGCGCGGGTGCTTTCTTT. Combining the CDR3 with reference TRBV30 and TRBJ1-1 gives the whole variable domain SQTIHQWPATLVQPVGSPLSLECTVEGTSNPNLYWYRQAAGRGLQLLFYSVGIGQISSEVPQNLSASRPQDRQFILSSKKLLLSDSGFYLCAWSVLRGAGAFFGQGTRLTVV.

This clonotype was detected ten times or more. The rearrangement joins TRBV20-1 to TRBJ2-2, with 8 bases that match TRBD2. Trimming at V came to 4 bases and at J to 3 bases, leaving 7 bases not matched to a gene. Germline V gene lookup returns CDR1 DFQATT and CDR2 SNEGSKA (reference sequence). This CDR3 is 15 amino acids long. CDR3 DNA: TGCAGTGCTATTGGCGGGGGGTTTTACACCGGGGAGCTGTTTTTT. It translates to CSAIGGGFYTGELFF.

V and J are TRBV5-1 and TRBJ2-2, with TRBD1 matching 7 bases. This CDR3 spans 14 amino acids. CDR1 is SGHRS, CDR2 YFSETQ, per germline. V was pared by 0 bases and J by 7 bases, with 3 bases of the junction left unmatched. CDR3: CASSLDRGIGELFF. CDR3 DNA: TGCGCCAGCAGCTTGGACAGGGGTATCGGGGAGCTGTTTTTT.

In DNA form, the CDR3 reads TGTGCCAGCAGCTCGCGAGGACTAGCGGGAGTCGTCTCCTACAATGAGCAGTTCTTC. The encoded protein is CASSSRGLAGVVSYNEQFF. This chain links TRBV7-2 with TRBJ2-1; 13 bases agree with TRBD2. This CDR3 has 19 amino acids. Unmatched junction bases numbered 9, after V lost 4 bases and J lost 0 bases. CDR1 is SGHTA and CDR2 is FQGNSA in the germline V gene.

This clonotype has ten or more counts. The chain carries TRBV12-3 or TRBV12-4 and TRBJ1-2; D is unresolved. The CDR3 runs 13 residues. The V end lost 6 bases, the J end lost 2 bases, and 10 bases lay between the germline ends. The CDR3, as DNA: TGTGCCAGCAGGCGGACGGGGAACTATGGCTACACCTTC. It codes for CASRRTGNYGYTF.

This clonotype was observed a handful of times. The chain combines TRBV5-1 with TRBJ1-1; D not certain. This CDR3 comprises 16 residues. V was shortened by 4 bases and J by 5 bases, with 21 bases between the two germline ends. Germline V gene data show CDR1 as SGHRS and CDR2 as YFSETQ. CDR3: CASSQLEQNSGTEAFF. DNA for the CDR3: TGCGCCAGCAGCCAGCTCGAACAGAACTCGGGAACTGAAGCTTTCTTT.

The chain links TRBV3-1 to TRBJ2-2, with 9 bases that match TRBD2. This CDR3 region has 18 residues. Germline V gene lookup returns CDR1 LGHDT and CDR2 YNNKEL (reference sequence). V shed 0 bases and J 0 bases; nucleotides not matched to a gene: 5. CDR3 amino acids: CASSQDVLAGSNTGELFF. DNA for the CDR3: TGTGCCAGCAGCCAAGATGTTCTAGCGGGGTCGAACACCGGGGAGCTGTTTTTT.

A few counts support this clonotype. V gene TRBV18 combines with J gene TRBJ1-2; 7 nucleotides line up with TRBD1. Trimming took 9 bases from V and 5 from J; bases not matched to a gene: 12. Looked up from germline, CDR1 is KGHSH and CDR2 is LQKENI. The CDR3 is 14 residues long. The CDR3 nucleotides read TGTGCCAGTCAAAGGACAGGCGAATTTTATGGCTACACCTTC. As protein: CASQRTGEFYGYTF. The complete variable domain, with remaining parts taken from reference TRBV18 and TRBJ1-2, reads NAGVMQNPRHLVRRRGQEARLRCSPMKGHSHVYWYRQLPEEGLKFMVYLQKENIIDESGMPKERFSAEFPKEGPSILRIQQVVRGDSAAYFCASQRTGEFYGYTFGSGTRLTVV.

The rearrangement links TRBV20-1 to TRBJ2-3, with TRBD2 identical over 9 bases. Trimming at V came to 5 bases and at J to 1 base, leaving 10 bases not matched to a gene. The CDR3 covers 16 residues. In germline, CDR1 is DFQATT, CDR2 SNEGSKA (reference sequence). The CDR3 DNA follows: TGCAGTGCTTCCCCAGGAAGCGGGGGGCGCACAGATACGCAGTATTTT. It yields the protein CSASPGSGGRTDTQYF.

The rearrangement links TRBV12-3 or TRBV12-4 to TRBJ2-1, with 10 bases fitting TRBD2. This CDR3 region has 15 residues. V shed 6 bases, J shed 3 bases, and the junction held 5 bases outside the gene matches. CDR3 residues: CASSLAGVGYNEQFF. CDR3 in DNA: TGTGCCAGCAGCCTAGCGGGAGTCGGCTACAATGAGCAGTTCTTC.

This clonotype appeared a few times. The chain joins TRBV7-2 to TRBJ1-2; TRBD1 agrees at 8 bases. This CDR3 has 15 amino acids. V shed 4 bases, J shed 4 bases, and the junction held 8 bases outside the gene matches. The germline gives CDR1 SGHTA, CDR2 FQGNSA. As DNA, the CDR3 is TGTGCCAGCAGCTCAGGGACAGGATTTGTCTATGGCTACACCTTC. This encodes CASSSGTGFVYGYTF.

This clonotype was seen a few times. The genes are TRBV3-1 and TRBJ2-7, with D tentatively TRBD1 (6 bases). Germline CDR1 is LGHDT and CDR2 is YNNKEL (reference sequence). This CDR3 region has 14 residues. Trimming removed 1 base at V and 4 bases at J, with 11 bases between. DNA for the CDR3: TGTGCCAGCAGCCAAGGCAGGGGCGCGTACGAGCAGTACTTC. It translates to CASSQGRGAYEQYF.

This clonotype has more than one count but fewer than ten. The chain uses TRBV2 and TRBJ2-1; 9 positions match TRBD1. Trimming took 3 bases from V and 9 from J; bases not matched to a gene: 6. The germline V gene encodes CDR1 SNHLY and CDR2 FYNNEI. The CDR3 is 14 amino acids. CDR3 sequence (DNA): TGTGCCAGCAGTGATATGGACAGGGGCAGTGAGCAGTTCTTC. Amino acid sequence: CASSDMDRGSEQFF. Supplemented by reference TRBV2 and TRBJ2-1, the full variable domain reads EPEVTQTPSHQVTQMGQEVILRCVPISNHLYFYWYRQILGQKVEFLVSFYNNEISEKSEIFDDQFSVERPDGSNFTLKIRSTKLEDSAMYFCASSDMDRGSEQFFGPGTRLTVL.